Many counts were recorded for the clone carrying this TCR beta chain. Its antigen remains unknown. The data belong to a study of regulatory T cells in long-lasting Graves disease. Study-level points and caveats: Repertoires from persistent disease leaned toward TRBV28, TRBJ1-2 and TRBJ2-5. Persistent Graves' disease cases displayed lower TCR diversity than newly diagnosed ones.

The time point here: newly diagnosed GD, antithyroid drugs for less than 3 months. PBMC RNA served as the TCR library source. Construction of the TCR beta libraries employed iRepertoire HTBI primers in conjunction with Arm-PCR of CDR3 regions. Using its own MiXCR run on the multiplex PCR reads, TCRdb lists one record per CDR3 protein. This sample has 450,000 to 700,000 distinct CDR3 sequences, with around an eighth found just once. The CDR3 is 17 residues long. The junction had 13 bases not matched to a gene; V was cut back by 7 bases and J by 0 bases. Germline assignment: CDR1 LNHDA and CDR2 SQIVND (reference sequence). This same sample was also part of a study on T cells in Graves' hyperthyroidism and ophthalmopathy. In that study: Newly diagnosed patients aged 18 to 65 had hyperthyroidism of under 2 months' duration. HTBI primers were employed in a first-round RT-PCR of the TCR CDR3.

The rearrangement joins TRBV19 to TRBJ2-7, with 9 bases that match TRBD1. This clonotype was obtained from a man in his thirties or forties with Graves disease. This material consisted of peripheral blood mononuclear cells (PBMCs), taken at new diagnosis, from a patient treated with antithyroid drugs. CDR3 sequence (DNA): TGTGCCAGTACCGATCGCAGCGGGACAGGGCACTCCTACGAGCAGTACTTC. Protein: CASTDRSGTGHSYEQYF. Drawing the rest from reference TRBV19 and TRBJ2-7, the complete variable domain is DGGITQSPKYLFRKEGQNVTLSCEQNLNHDAMYWYRQDPGQGLRLIYYSQIVNDFQKGDIAEGYSVSREKKESFPLTVTSAQKNPTAFYLCASTDRSGTGHSYEQYFGPGTRLTVT.